The rows below give T cell receptor beta chains drawn from one sample of a study of shared clonotypes between healthy human individuals. Profiled with immunoSEQ multiplex PCR; TCRdb holds only in-frame clones, not every one. The sample contains 2 million to 2.5 million clones, 90% to 95% of which appear only once. The sequenced material came from naive CD4+ T cells sorted from blood. The receptors stem from a man younger than 30 in good health. The conserved cysteine and the conserved F or W are not part of the CDR3 here. Fields, in order: clone size, V gene, J gene, CDR3 protein. The size field is filled for only some rows; it gives once, few, many or a size class.

>once|TRBV20-1|TRBJ1-1
SANRGEAF
>-|TRBV7-2|TRBJ2-3
ASSPPGGLSTDTQY
>-|TRBV6-6|TRBJ2-3
ASSVGGRRDTQY
>-|TRBV9|TRBJ2-3
ASSVAASGRADTQY
>-|TRBV6-1|TRBJ2-7
ASTRGDRGSYEQY
>-|TRBV28|TRBJ2-3
ASTSAGAGGDTQY
>-|TRBV19|TRBJ1-1
ASSMAQPNTEAF
>-|TRBV27|TRBJ1-2
ASSSQGSYGYT
>-|TRBV19|TRBJ1-6
ASSYSPRVGSPLH
>few|TRBV30|-
AWGRFRYEQY
>-|TRBV29-1|TRBJ2-1
SVGGHGYSEQF
>-|TRBV2|-
ASSDGIKLSYEQY
>once|TRBV7-9|TRBJ1-5
ASSFDGSGNQPQH
>-|TRBV7-8|TRBJ2-3
ASSLLTSGGTDTQY
>-|TRBV6-1|TRBJ2-5
ASSELTSGVKKETQY
>-|TRBV6-6|TRBJ1-2
ASSQSGGYT
>-|TRBV12-5|TRBJ2-1
ASGLLNEQF
>-|TRBV4-1|TRBJ2-2
ASSQDRAGKRGGTGELF
>-|TRBV28|TRBJ1-1
ASSFVSSGGWGTEAF
>-|TRBV30|TRBJ2-5
AWGPGQGAGETQY
>once|TRBV19|TRBJ1-4
ASSIVEGAHEKLF
>-|TRBV30|TRBJ2-1
AWSGTSNNEQF
>-|TRBV19|TRBJ2-2
ASSIVGEIGELF
>-|TRBV5-1|TRBJ2-5
ASSYGQGETQY
>-|TRBV10-2|TRBJ2-5
ASSGTGWETQY
>-|TRBV6-5|TRBJ1-1
ASGTALRNTEAF
>-|TRBV4-1|TRBJ2-5
ASSLPGQKETQY
>-|TRBV6-6|TRBJ1-6
ASSTSTGRFASPLH
>-|TRBV6-6|TRBJ2-7
ATLGGGFYEQY
>-|TRBV7-9|TRBJ2-2
ASSLPLTANTGELL
>-|TRBV2|TRBJ2-2
ASLQDQGAQTGELF
>-|TRBV20-1|TRBJ2-5
SASTEETQY
>-|TRBV6-1|TRBJ2-7
ASSKKTEYEQY
>-|TRBV6-5|TRBJ2-7
ASSYSTIGGSNEQY